This section outlines one T cell receptor (beta chain) sequence together with its context. This specimen belongs to a study of blood T cell repertoires in COVID-19. Study as a whole: Samples of COVID-19 (acute and convalescent) were obtained from the United States, Italy and Spain.

Libraries were prepared by immunoSEQ multiplex PCR; TCRdb keeps only in-frame clonotypes and omits some of them. The table records roughly 330,000 clones, around nine tenths of them present only once. The specimen sequenced was PBMCs or T cells enriched from blood (not recorded which). This clonotype was obtained from a man aged 25-40 years who had recovered from COVID-19.

The CDR3, as DNA: TGTGCCAGCCAACGTCCGGGGGGCCCCAACAATGAGCAGTTCTTC. Encoded protein: CASQRPGGPNNEQFF. The chain is built from TRBV6-5 and TRBJ2-1; tentatively, D is TRBD2 (7 bases). The V gene lost 8 bases and the J gene lost 5 bases, with 19 bases spanning the gap. CDR3 size: 15 residues. Germline V CDR1 and CDR2: MNHEY, SVGAGI.